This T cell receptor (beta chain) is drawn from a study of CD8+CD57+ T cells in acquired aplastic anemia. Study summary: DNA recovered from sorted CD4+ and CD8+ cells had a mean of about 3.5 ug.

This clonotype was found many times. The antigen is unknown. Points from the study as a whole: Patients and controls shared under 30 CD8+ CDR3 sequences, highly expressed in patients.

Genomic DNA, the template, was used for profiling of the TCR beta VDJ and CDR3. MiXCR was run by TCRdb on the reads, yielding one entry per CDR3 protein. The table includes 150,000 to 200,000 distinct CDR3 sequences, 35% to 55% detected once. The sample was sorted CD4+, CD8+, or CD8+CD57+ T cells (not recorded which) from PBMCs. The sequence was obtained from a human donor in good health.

The DNA for the CDR3 is TGTGCCAGCAGTTTACCCCGCGAGACAGGGGTCCACGAGCAGTACTTC. Translation: CASSLPRETGVHEQYF. This sequence joins TRBV28 and TRBJ2-7; 8 bases map to TRBD1. Losses at the gene ends were 2 bases for V and 5 bases for J; bases not matched to a gene: 11. CDR1 is MDHEN and CDR2 is SYDVKM in the germline V gene. The CDR3 extends over 16 amino acids.